Presented here are 8 T cell receptor beta chains from one specimen sequenced in a study of beta chain features in type 1 diabetes. Every bit of the isolated RNA underwent reverse transcription, so sequencing read expressed TCRB transcripts. Repertoires were generated with immunoSEQ multiplex PCR, while TCRdb's copy carries only in-frame clones and drops some. Here the sample spans 130,000 to 150,000 clones, around 51% being singletons. The sample consisted of Tregs from blood. These receptors came from a man aged 18-30 years in good health.

The gene calls are TRBV12-5 and TRBJ1-1; 7 bases are a match to TRBD1. The ends lost 3 bases at V and 8 bases at J; junction bases unmatched: 6. The CDR3 contains 13 residues. Germline V gene lookup returns CDR1 LGHNT and CDR2 FRNRAP. The CDR3 nucleotides are TGTGCTAGTGGTTTTGTAGCAGGGGGAGAAGCTTTCTTT. This sequence encodes CASGFVAGGEAFF.

The V call is TRBV9, the J call TRBJ2-7; 10 bases map to TRBD2. This CDR3 spans 15 amino acids. J lost 5 bases, V lost 0 bases, and 5 bases had no gene match. CDR1 is SGDLS and CDR2 is YYNGEE in the germline V gene. In DNA form, the CDR3 reads TGTGCCAGCAGCGTAGTGGCTAGCGGGAGCCACGAGCAGTACTTC. It is translated as CASSVVASGSHEQYF.

The rearrangement joins TRBV7-9 to TRBJ1-4; 10 bases agree with TRBD1. J lost 10 bases, V lost 1 base, and 9 bases had no gene match. The length of the CDR3 is 16 residues. Germline assignment: CDR1 SEHNR and CDR2 FQNEAQ (reference sequence). Here the CDR3 DNA reads TGTGCCAGCAGCTTAGGAGGGGACAGGGGTGGAGTAAAACTGTTTTTT. Its translation: CASSLGGDRGGVKLFF.

This chain connects TRBV9 to TRBJ1-2, with 10 bases identical to TRBD1. Germline-derived CDR1 and CDR2 are SGDLS and YYNGEE. The length of the CDR3 is 14 residues. Trimming at V came to 4 bases and at J to 11 bases, leaving 11 bases not matched to a gene. The CDR3 region is CASSSKGQGQGYTF. CDR3 DNA: TGTGCCAGCAGCAGCAAGGGACAGGGGCAAGGGTACACCTTC.

J is TRBJ2-7 and V is TRBV14, with a possible D match to TRBD1 (6 bases). Germline V gives CDR1 SGHDN, CDR2 FVKESK. V shed 3 bases and J shed 5 bases, with 14 bases lying between them. This CDR3 contains 14 residues. The CDR3 DNA follows: TGTGCCAGCAGCCACGGGACACCATTGGACGAGCAGTACTTC. This sequence encodes CASSHGTPLDEQYF.

The DNA for the CDR3 is TGTGCCAGCACCTTCTCGGGCGGGGAGACCCAGTACTTC. It yields the protein CASTFSGGETQYF. V and J are TRBV7-2 and TRBJ2-5, with D possibly TRBD2 on 5 matching bases. This CDR3 spans 13 amino acids. Germline lookup yields CDR1 SGHTA and CDR2 FQGNSA. Between the trimmed V and J ends, which lost 7 bases and 5 bases, there was a span of 14 bases.

This chain joins TRBV6-5 and TRBJ2-3; 10 bases map to TRBD2. Looked up from germline, CDR1 is MNHEY and CDR2 is SVGAGI. V dropped 4 bases and J dropped 5; count of bases not matched to a gene: 9. The CDR3 is 16 amino acids. This CDR3 reads CASSFGVAGGGDTQYF. Here the CDR3 DNA reads TGTGCCAGCAGTTTCGGAGTAGCGGGGGGAGGAGATACGCAGTATTTT.

V and J are TRBV2 and TRBJ1-2; D not resolved. The germline V gene has CDR1 SNHLY and CDR2 FYNNEI. Trimming shortened V by 2 bases and J by 0 bases, and 7 bases separated the two germline ends. The CDR3 contains 14 residues. The CDR3 nucleotides read TGTGCCAGCAGTGAAACAACAGCTAACTATGGCTACACCTTC. The encoded protein is CASSETTANYGYTF.